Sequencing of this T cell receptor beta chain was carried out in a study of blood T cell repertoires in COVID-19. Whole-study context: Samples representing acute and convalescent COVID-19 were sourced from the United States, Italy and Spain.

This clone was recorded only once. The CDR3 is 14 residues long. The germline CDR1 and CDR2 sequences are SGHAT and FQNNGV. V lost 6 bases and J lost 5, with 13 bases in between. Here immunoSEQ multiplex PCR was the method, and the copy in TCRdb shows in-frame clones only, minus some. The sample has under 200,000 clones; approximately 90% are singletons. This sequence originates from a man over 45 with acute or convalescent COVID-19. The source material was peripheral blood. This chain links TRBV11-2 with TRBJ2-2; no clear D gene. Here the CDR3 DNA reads TGTGCCAGCAGTTCTACCTTGCTAACCGGGGAGCTGTTTTTT. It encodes CASSSTLLTGELFF.